A selection of T cell receptor beta chains follows, all from one sample in a study of cytomegalovirus exposure and HLA in healthy donors. TCRdb's table, derived via immunoSEQ multiplex PCR, lists solely in-frame clones and lacks some. The profile shows roughly 50,000 clones, over 85% of them singletons. Sequenced input: PBMCs. Every receptor here comes from a woman younger than 35 in good health and CMV-seropositive. CDR3s include the opening cysteine and the closing phenylalanine or tryptophan. Fields, in order: J gene, V gene, CDR3 protein.

j_call: TRBJ2-7; v_call: TRBV7-9; cdr3_aa: CASSPSGAANEQYF
j_call: TRBJ1-5; v_call: TRBV6-1; cdr3_aa: CASSQSNQPQHF
j_call: TRBJ1-6; v_call: TRBV29-1; cdr3_aa: CSVAGTGPNSPLHF
j_call: TRBJ2-7; v_call: TRBV5-4; cdr3_aa: CASSLDAGELREQYF
j_call: TRBJ2-7; v_call: TRBV29-1; cdr3_aa: CSALAGQGTYEQYF
j_call: TRBJ1-2; v_call: TRBV7-9; cdr3_aa: CASSIEGGPGGYTF
j_call: TRBJ2-1; v_call: TRBV7-3; cdr3_aa: CASSPTPDNEQFF
j_call: TRBJ2-7; v_call: TRBV4-2; cdr3_aa: CAISRDTGYEQYF
j_call: TRBJ1-4; v_call: TRBV27; cdr3_aa: CASSRPTGKLFF
j_call: TRBJ1-1; v_call: TRBV7-3; cdr3_aa: CASSLMAGDTEAFF
j_call: TRBJ2-5; v_call: TRBV7-2; cdr3_aa: CASSLGWRETQYF
j_call: TRBJ2-3; v_call: TRBV19; cdr3_aa: CASMRGESTDTQYF
j_call: TRBJ1-1; v_call: TRBV4-3; cdr3_aa: CASSQDAQGTTEAFF
j_call: TRBJ1-2; v_call: TRBV9; cdr3_aa: CASSGLPGQANYGYTF
j_call: TRBJ1-2; v_call: TRBV4-2; cdr3_aa: CASSQELLRGGAYGYTF
j_call: TRBJ2-1; v_call: TRBV13; cdr3_aa: CASSLWTSGGSLRNEQFF
j_call: TRBJ2-3; v_call: TRBV27; cdr3_aa: CASSPPIGTDTQYF
j_call: TRBJ1-1; v_call: TRBV2; cdr3_aa: CASSEYRATEAFF
j_call: TRBJ2-7; v_call: TRBV19; cdr3_aa: CASSMGTGGPYEQYF
j_call: TRBJ2-7; v_call: TRBV6-1; cdr3_aa: CASSDNPGQANEQYF
j_call: TRBJ1-1; v_call: TRBV6-5; cdr3_aa: CASSYSGQGSEAFF
j_call: TRBJ2-1; v_call: TRBV27; cdr3_aa: CASSKGLAGGISNEQFF